This TCR beta chain was recorded in a study of monozygotic twins with inflammatory bowel disease. Study observations and caveats: Healthy co-twins had higher TCRbeta inverse Simpson diversity than their IBD twins.

As regards this clonotype: The antigen remains undetermined.

Isolation of total RNA was performed on whole blood, with no prior T cell sorting. TCRdb processed the 5' RACE reads again and assigns one entry to each CDR3 protein, with no DNA. This table lists 150,000 to 200,000 distinct CDR3 sequences. The CDR3 extends over 15 amino acids. From germline, CDR1 is PRHDT and CDR2 FYEKMQ (reference sequence). Specimen: blood. This chain links TRBV13 with TRBJ1-4; with no DNA, the TCRdb D assignment of TRBD1 cannot be verified. The source is a human donor with ulcerative colitis or Crohn's disease, or a healthy co-twin of an affected twin (not recorded which). The CDR3 here is CASSQTGATNEKLFF.